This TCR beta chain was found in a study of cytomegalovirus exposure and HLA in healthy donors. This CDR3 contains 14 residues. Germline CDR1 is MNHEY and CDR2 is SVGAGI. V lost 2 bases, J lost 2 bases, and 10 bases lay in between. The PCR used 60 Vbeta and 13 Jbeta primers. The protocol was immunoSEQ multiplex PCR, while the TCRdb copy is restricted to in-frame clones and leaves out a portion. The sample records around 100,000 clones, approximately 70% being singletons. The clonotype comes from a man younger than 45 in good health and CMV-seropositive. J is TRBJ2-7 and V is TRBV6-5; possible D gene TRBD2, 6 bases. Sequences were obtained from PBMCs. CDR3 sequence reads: CASSYGRSPYEQYF. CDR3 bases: TGTGCCAGCAGTTACGGGAGGTCCCCCTACGAGCAGTACTTC.